This entry is about one T cell receptor (beta chain). Trimming at V came to 7 bases and at J to 10 bases, leaving 9 bases not matched to a gene. This CDR3 has 13 amino acids. TCR beta CDR3 regions were amplified from RNA. The TCR CDR3 first-round RT-PCR relied on the HTBI primer set. TCRdb redid the calling of the multiplex PCR reads with MiXCR, one entry per CDR3 protein. Of 450,000 to 700,000 distinct CDR3 sequences detected, around 42% appear once; the ten largest clones hold roughly 20%. The source of the sample is a study of T cells in Graves' hyperthyroidism and ophthalmopathy. The study excluded patients with uncontrolled infection, other autoimmune disease, pregnancy or lactation.

The chain links TRBV12-3 or TRBV12-4 to TRBJ1-4; 7 positions agree with TRBD1. The receptor's source is an adult woman with Graves' disease, either hyperthyroidism or ophthalmopathy (not recorded which). The specimen sequenced was peripheral blood or thyroid tissue (not recorded which). The CDR3 is CASTVQGVIKLFF. CDR3 nucleotides: TGTGCCAGCACCGTCCAGGGGGTCATAAAACTGTTTTTT.